Following are 31 T cell receptor beta chains from one sample sequenced in a study of identical twins. TCRdb analysed the 5' RACE reads with MiXCR anew, one entry per CDR3 protein. The sample lists approximately 280,000 distinct CDR3 sequences; under 9% were seen once. These data are also associated with another study on yellow fever vaccine responses in identical twins.

Sequenced input: memory (CD45RO+) T cells sorted from blood. These receptors came from a woman aged 18-35 years in good health.

Only a few counts were recorded for this clonotype. The chain is built from TRBV10-1 and TRBJ2-2; TRBD1 aligns across 9 bases. Germline CDR1 reads WNHNN; CDR2 reads SYGVQD (reference sequence). CDR3 size: 16 residues. Trimming at V came to 6 bases and at J to 0 bases, leaving 5 bases not matched to a gene. CDR3 coding DNA: TGCGCCAGCAGCGGGGGACAGGGAGCGAACACCGGGGAGCTGTTTTTT. Protein: CASSGGQGANTGELFF.

V gene TRBV18 combines with J gene TRBJ2-3; 10 bases fit TRBD2. The junction had 11 bases not matched to a gene; V was cut back by 6 bases and J by 5 bases. The CDR3 covers 16 residues. The germline V gene encodes CDR1 KGHSH and CDR2 LQKENI. Here the CDR3 reads CASSSAGGPSGDTQYF. DNA for the CDR3: TGTGCCAGCTCGTCAGCGGGGGGGCCTTCCGGAGATACGCAGTATTTT.

This clonotype was recorded many times. This sequence joins TRBV9 and TRBJ2-5; weak D call: TRBD2 (5 bases). Trimming stripped 0 bases from V and 3 bases from J, with 15 bases between. The CDR3 sequence is 16 residues long. Germline-derived CDR1 and CDR2 are SGDLS and YYNGEE. The CDR3 DNA reads TGTGCCAGCAGCGTAGGATCGAGCGGAAACAAAGAGACCCAGTACTTC. Translating it yields CASSVGSSGNKETQYF. Full variable domain (remainder filled in from reference TRBV9 and TRBJ2-5): DSGVTQTPKHLITATGQRVTLRCSPRSGDLSVYWYQQSLDQGLQFLIQYYNGEERAKGNILERFSAQQFPDLHSELNLSSLELGDSALYFCASSVGSSGNKETQYFGPGTRLLVL.

This clonotype was detected many times. The chain employs TRBV20-1 and TRBJ2-7, with D maybe TRBD2 (6 bases). V lost 0 bases and J lost 0, with 6 bases in between. Germline assignment: CDR1 DFQATT and CDR2 SNEGSKA (reference sequence). CDR3 length: 13 residues. In nucleotides, the CDR3 is TGCAGTGCTAGAGACGGGAGCTCCTACGAGCAGTACTTC. This codes for CSARDGSSYEQYF.

The table lists this clonotype with many counts. The J gene is TRBJ1-5, the V gene TRBV28; 7 bases are shared with TRBD1. V was clipped by 4 bases and J by 6 bases; unmatched bases: 6. This CDR3 has 14 residues. Looked up from germline, CDR1 is MDHEN and CDR2 is SYDVKM. CDR3 nucleotides: TGTGCCAGCAGTTCCCCGACAGGGAGTCAGCCCCAGCATTTT. It translates to CASSSPTGSQPQHF.

This clonotype was counted a few times. V and J are TRBV14 and TRBJ2-5; D not certain. This CDR3 has 13 residues. The V gene lost 1 base and the J gene lost 4 bases, with 7 bases spanning the gap. Germline values: CDR1 SGHDN, CDR2 FVKESK. Written as DNA, the CDR3 is TGTGCCAGCAGCCAAGGTCACAGAGAGACCCAGTACTTC. Its translation: CASSQGHRETQYF.

This chain uses TRBV3-1 with TRBJ2-4; D possibly matches TRBD1 or TRBD2 (6 bases each). Germline V gene data show CDR1 as LGHDT and CDR2 as YNNKEL (reference sequence). The germline V and J ends were trimmed by 3 bases and 0 bases, with 12 bases remaining between them. The CDR3 runs to 16 residues. The CDR3 nucleotides are TGTGCCAGCAGCCAGGCAGGGGAGGTAGCCAAAAACATTCAGTACTTC. Translated: CASSQAGEVAKNIQYF.

The table lists this clonotype with a few counts. The CDR3 spells CSARVFGAQPQETQYF. For the CDR3, the DNA is TGCAGTGCTAGAGTTTTTGGGGCCCAGCCTCAAGAGACCCAGTACTTC. The chain employs TRBV20-1 and TRBJ2-5; possibly TRBD1 for D (5 bases). There are 16 residues in the CDR3. Trimming left V 1 base short and J 2 bases short, with 17 bases between. Looked up from germline, CDR1 is DFQATT and CDR2 is SNEGSKA (reference sequence).

The J gene is TRBJ2-5, the V gene TRBV28; 8 positions agree with TRBD2. From germline, CDR1 is MDHEN and CDR2 SYDVKM. The V gene end was trimmed by 3 bases and the J gene end by 7 bases; junction bases not matched to a gene: 10. The CDR3 is made up of 15 amino acids. CDR3 in DNA: TGTGCCAGCAGTTTCCGGGGGACTAGAACGGGGACCCAGTACTTC. It encodes CASSFRGTRTGTQYF.

The chain uses TRBV5-1 and TRBJ2-7, with TRBD1 matching over 9 bases. This CDR3 region has 15 residues. The V and J ends lost 7 bases and 0 bases, in that order; junction bases with no gene match: 8. CDR1 and CDR2 from the germline V gene are SGHRS and YFSETQ. CDR3 loop: CASYPGGQGSYEQYF. CDR3 DNA sequence: TGCGCCAGCTACCCAGGGGGACAGGGCTCCTACGAGCAGTACTTC.

There are many counts of this clonotype. V and J are TRBV9 and TRBJ2-1, with 8 bases matching TRBD2. Trimming at V came to 6 bases and at J to 3 bases, leaving 8 bases not matched to a gene. CDR3 length equals 15 residues. CDR1 and CDR2 (germline): SGDLS, YYNGEE. CDR3 in DNA: TGTGCCAGCACCAGAGCGGGGGTCCTCTACAATGAGCAGTTCTTC. Protein: CASTRAGVLYNEQFF.

This clonotype has at least ten counts. This chain connects TRBV5-1 to TRBJ1-2; D unclear. Trimming took off 4 bases at V and 7 bases at J, with 14 bases between the two ends. Germline V CDR1 and CDR2: SGHRS, YFSETQ. There are 13 residues in the CDR3. CDR3 amino acids: CASSPQAGSGYTF. As DNA, the CDR3 is TGCGCCAGCAGCCCCCAAGCTGGGTCTGGCTACACCTTC.

The table lists this clonotype with a few counts. As DNA, the CDR3 is TGCAGTGCTGCCGACAGGAGCAATCAGCCCCAGCATTTT. It is translated as CSAADRSNQPQHF. The chain employs TRBV20-1 and TRBJ1-5, with D perhaps TRBD1 (6 bases). Per germline, CDR1 DFQATT and CDR2 SNEGSKA (reference sequence). The CDR3 is made up of 13 amino acids. Trimming stripped 5 bases from V and 1 base from J, with 9 bases between.

In this sample, this clonotype turned up a few times. This chain uses TRBV11-3 with TRBJ1-6; the D is unclear. V was cut by 2 bases and J by 9 bases, with 11 bases left in between. There are 14 residues in the CDR3. Germline V gene lookup returns CDR1 SGHNT and CDR2 YENEEA. The CDR3 sequence: CASSLKGSGSPLHF. The DNA for the CDR3 is TGTGCCAGCAGCTTAAAAGGCTCGGGTTCACCCCTCCACTTT. The entire variable domain, with the rest obtained from reference TRBV11-3 and TRBJ1-6, is as follows: EAGVVQSPRYKIIEKKQPVAFWCNPISGHNTLYWYLQNLGQGPELLIRYENEEAVDDSQLPKDRFSAERLKGVDSTLKIQPAELGDSAVYLCASSLKGSGSPLHFGNGTRLTVT.

In the case of this clonotype: One end of the junction varies from germline; a read error may be responsible. The chain links TRBV6-1 to TRBJ1-1; D is undetermined. CDR1 and CDR2 from the germline V gene are MNHNS and SASEGT. The CDR3 extends over 14 amino acids. CDR3 nucleotide sequence: TGTGCCAGCAGAATAGTGGGAATGAAAACTGAAGCTTTCTTT. It translates to CASRIVGMKTEAFF.

This clonotype was seen ten or more times. J is TRBJ1-5 and V is TRBV20-1; D not certain. Germline CDR1 is DFQATT and CDR2 is SNEGSKA (reference sequence). V was cut by 3 bases and J by 0 bases, with 9 bases left in between. The CDR3 has 14 residues. The CDR3 region is CSARLGNSNQPQHF. For the CDR3, the DNA is TGCAGTGCTAGGTTGGGGAATAGCAATCAGCCCCAGCATTTT.

The J gene is TRBJ2-1, the V gene TRBV18, with TRBD2 identical over 9 bases. Germline V gene sequence: CDR1 KGHSH, CDR2 LQKENI. V lost 2 bases and J lost 9; bases outside the gene matches: 11. The CDR3 length is 16 residues. DNA for the CDR3: TGTGCCAGCTCACCAAGTTTAGCGGGAGCATTGACTGAGCAGTTCTTC. Translating gives CASSPSLAGALTEQFF.

The table lists this clonotype with a few counts. The chain links TRBV7-6 to TRBJ1-1; a weak D match, TRBD1 (5 bases). Trimming stripped 6 bases from V and 1 base from J, with 21 bases between. The CDR3 totals 17 residues. CDR1 is SGHVS and CDR2 is FNYEAQ in the germline V gene. CDR3 DNA sequence: TGTGCCAGCAGTCCTCCAGGGTTATCCAGACGGAACACTGAAGCTTTCTTT. Its protein is CASSPPGLSRRNTEAFF.

This clonotype has more than one count but fewer than ten. The rearrangement links TRBV16 to TRBJ1-4; 9 nucleotides match TRBD1. CDR1 KGHSY and CDR2 FQNENV come from the germline V gene. This CDR3 is 15 amino acids long. V was pared by 4 bases and J by 4 bases, with 4 bases of the junction left unmatched. CDR3 nucleotide sequence: TGTGCCAGCAGCCTCCAGACAGGGGGTAATGAAAAACTGTTTTTT. Translated: CASSLQTGGNEKLFF.

The chain has TRBV25-1 and TRBJ2-2; D is ambiguous. From germline, CDR1 is MGHDK and CDR2 SYGVNS. This CDR3 has 15 amino acids. The V gene lost 3 bases and the J gene lost 0 bases, with 8 bases spanning the gap. The CDR3 DNA sequence: TGTGCCAGCAGTGACACAACCTCGAACACCGGGGAGCTGTTTTTT. Protein product: CASSDTTSNTGELFF.

Of note for this clonotype: One end of the junction does not line up with germline, which may come from a read error. V is TRBV28 and J is TRBJ1-1; the match to TRBD1 covers 7 bases. This CDR3 has 14 amino acids. Germline loops: CDR1 MDHEN, CDR2 SYDVKM. In DNA form, the CDR3 reads TGTGCCAACAGTTTCGGACAGGCCACCACTGAAGCTTTCTTT. As protein: CANSFGQATTEAFF.

There are many counts of this clonotype. This rearrangement joins TRBV6-1 to TRBJ2-1; tentative D call: TRBD2 (6 bases). Germline CDR1 reads MNHNS; CDR2 reads SASEGT. The CDR3 loop spans 15 amino acids. V was pared by 2 bases and J by 13 bases, with 21 bases between. CDR3 nucleotides: TGTGCCAGCAGTGAAAGTCTGGGGGGATCGTACCAACAGTTCTTC. It translates to CASSESLGGSYQQFF.

The gene calls are TRBV29-1 and TRBJ2-7, with a tentative D call TRBD1 (6 bases). Looked up from germline, CDR1 is SQVTM and CDR2 is ANQGSEA. The CDR3 covers 11 residues. The V gene lost 6 bases and the J gene lost 4 bases, with 10 bases spanning the gap. The CDR3 sequence: CSVATGYEQYV. DNA of the CDR3: TGCAGCGTGGCCACAGGGTACGAGCAGTACGTC.

V is TRBV7-2 and J is TRBJ2-3; TRBD2 is a possible D gene (7 bases). V was trimmed by 3 bases and J by 1 base, leaving 11 bases between them. The CDR3 extends over 15 amino acids. The germline gives CDR1 SGHTA, CDR2 FQGNSA. CDR3 DNA: TGTGCCAGCAGCTTCGGGGGGCCCGGCACAGATACGCAGTATTTT. Its protein is CASSFGGPGTDTQYF.

This clonotype turned up a few times. The chain joins TRBV6-2 or TRBV6-3 to TRBJ2-3, with 12 positions matching TRBD2. The CDR3 runs 12 residues. V was clipped by 4 bases and J by 14 bases; unmatched bases: 4. Looked up from germline, CDR1 is MNHEY and CDR2 is SVGEGT. The CDR3 DNA follows: TGTGCCAGCAGTTCCCCGGGACTAGCGGGGTATTTT. Amino acids: CASSSPGLAGYF.

This clonotype was counted ten times or more. This sequence joins TRBV6-1 and TRBJ2-1, with D perhaps TRBD1 (6 bases). Trimming stripped 7 bases from V and 5 bases from J, with 18 bases between. This CDR3 has 15 residues. Per the germline V gene, CDR1 is MNHNS and CDR2 is SASEGT. CDR3 nucleotides: TGTGCCAGCACTGGGGGAGACAGGTCCCACAATGAGCAGTTCTTC. It translates to CASTGGDRSHNEQFF.

This clonotype occurred many times. The chain joins TRBV29-1 to TRBJ2-1; 10 nucleotides align to TRBD2. This CDR3 spans 15 amino acids. Trimming at V came to 1 base and at J to 5 bases, leaving 5 bases not matched to a gene. Germline values: CDR1 SQVTM, CDR2 ANQGSEA. The CDR3 sequence is CSVEGPSGRNNEQFF. CDR3 in DNA: TGCAGCGTTGAAGGACCTAGCGGGAGAAACAATGAGCAGTTCTTC.

The CDR3 bases are TGTGCCTTCAGTTCCAGGGGTCGGGGGGCCTCGAGATCCTACAATGAGCAGTTCTTC. It is translated as CAFSSRGRGASRSYNEQFF. The chain employs TRBV7-3 and TRBJ2-1, with a tentative D call TRBD2 (7 bases). CDR1 and CDR2 (germline): SGHTA, FQGTGA. The CDR3 is 19 amino acids. Trimming took 11 bases from V and 1 from J, leaving 30 bases between them.

This clonotype was observed a few times. The CDR3 DNA follows: TGCAGCGTTGATCCGTCTGGGGCCAACGTCCTGACTTTC. This encodes CSVDPSGANVLTF. The V gene is TRBV29-1, the J gene TRBJ2-6; D not certain. The V and J ends lost 3 bases and 1 base respectively, with 4 bases between them. This CDR3 has 13 residues. The germline CDR1 and CDR2 sequences are SQVTM and ANQGSEA.

This clonotype was detected many times. The rearrangement joins TRBV20-1 to TRBJ2-1; no definite D call. This CDR3 spans 13 amino acids. Deletions cut 3 bases from V and 6 bases from J, with 12 bases between. The germline CDR1 and CDR2 sequences are DFQATT and SNEGSKA (reference sequence). The CDR3 spells CSARDLIFNEQFF. The CDR3 bases are TGCAGTGCTAGGGACCTCATTTTCAATGAGCAGTTCTTC.

This clonotype occurred many times. V is TRBV12-3 or TRBV12-4 and J is TRBJ1-1; no definite D call. This CDR3 region has 13 residues. Trimming removed 3 bases at V and 0 bases at J, with 5 bases between. CDR3 DNA sequence: TGTGCCAGCAGTTTTCGGCTGAACACTGAAGCTTTCTTT. Its protein is CASSFRLNTEAFF.